Presented here are 26 T cell receptor beta chains from one specimen sequenced in a study of T cell responses to AZD1222 COVID-19 vaccine. Profiled with immunoSEQ multiplex PCR; TCRdb holds only in-frame clones, not every one. The sample has 100,000 to 150,000 clones; about nine tenths are singletons. Sequenced here: peripheral blood, sampled on day 0 of AZD1222 vaccination. All receptors come from an adult in good health.

This chain uses TRBV5-6 with TRBJ1-4; D remains unclear. Per germline, CDR1 SGHDT and CDR2 YYEEEE. CDR3 length: 16 residues. Trimming removed 0 bases at V and 8 bases at J, with 17 bases between. The CDR3 nucleotides are TGTGCCAGCAGCTTGGATTCGGGGAGAAGTCGCGAAAAACTGTTTTTT. The encoded protein is CASSLDSGRSREKLFF.

V and J are TRBV11-3 and TRBJ1-5; no reliable D call. The CDR3 loop spans 14 amino acids. Germline loops: CDR1 SGHNT, CDR2 YENEEA. V dropped 6 bases and J dropped 0 bases, with 9 bases sitting between them. CDR3 nucleotides: TGTGCCAGCAGGCCTAATTATAGCAATCAGCCCCAGCATTTT. It specifies CASRPNYSNQPQHF.

The CDR3 loop reads CASRGPRYGYTF. CDR3 coding DNA: TGTGCCAGCAGAGGACCAAGATATGGCTACACCTTC. V gene TRBV28 combines with J gene TRBJ1-2; D is unclear. V dropped 6 bases and J dropped 5 bases, with 10 bases sitting between them. This CDR3 comprises 12 residues. The V gene's germline CDR1 is MDHEN and CDR2 SYDVKM.

CDR3 coding DNA: TGTGCCAGTCACACAAAACAGGACAACACTGAAGCTTTCTTT. Protein product: CASHTKQDNTEAFF. This chain connects TRBV6-4 to TRBJ1-1; perhaps TRBD1 as D (5 bases). Germline V gives CDR1 MRHNA, CDR2 SNTAGT. V was pared by 9 bases and J by 2 bases, with 16 bases between. CDR3 length equals 14 residues.

This chain joins TRBV4-2 and TRBJ1-1; D possibly corresponds to TRBD1 (5 bases). Trimming pared 1 base from V and 10 bases from J, leaving 13 bases between. Germline V lookup: CDR1 LGHNA, CDR2 YNFKEQ. This CDR3 is built from 13 residues. CDR3 protein: CASSQVAGSRAFF. The CDR3 bases are TGTGCCAGCAGCCAAGTCGCAGGGAGTAGAGCTTTCTTT.

In this sample, this clone turned up many times. This chain uses TRBV27 with TRBJ1-1; D is ambiguous. CDR3 size: 16 residues. Germline assignment: CDR1 MNHEY and CDR2 SMNVEV (reference sequence). The ends were cut back, 2 bases at V and 5 bases at J, with 18 bases in the middle. The CDR3 protein is CASSLIGPPLRTEAFF. In DNA, the CDR3 is TGTGCCAGCAGTTTAATCGGACCTCCTTTACGGACTGAAGCTTTCTTT.

The chain links TRBV20-1 to TRBJ1-4; the D gene is possibly TRBD1 (5 bases). Germline V gives CDR1 DFQATT, CDR2 SNEGSKA (reference sequence). The CDR3 length is 11 residues. DNA of the CDR3: TGCAGCCCCCTCGGAGGGGAACGACTGTTTTTT. Protein: CSPLGGERLFF.

This sequence joins TRBV10-2 and TRBJ2-7; D gene uncertain. The germline V and J ends were trimmed by 7 bases and 3 bases, with 16 bases remaining between them. CDR1 and CDR2 from the germline V gene are WSHSY and SAAADI. The CDR3 is 14 residues long. CDR3 DNA: TGCGCCAGCAAAGTTGAACAGACCTTCTACGAGCAGTACTTC. Residues: CASKVEQTFYEQYF.

V is TRBV28 and J is TRBJ1-2; the D gene is possibly TRBD1 (6 bases). Germline lookup yields CDR1 MDHEN and CDR2 SYDVKM. This CDR3 comprises 11 residues. With 6 bases removed from V and 7 bases from J, the gap between germline ends came to 9 bases. CDR3 loop: CASRIGGGYTF. DNA for the CDR3: TGTGCCAGCAGGATAGGGGGTGGCTACACCTTC.

The chain uses TRBV2 and TRBJ2-2, with a weak D call TRBD1 (5 bases). The CDR3 is 15 residues long. The germline CDR1 and CDR2 sequences are SNHLY and FYNNEI. V was pared by 7 bases and J by 0 bases, with 12 bases between. DNA of the CDR3: TGTGCCAGCAATCCAGGGCCAGCGAACACCGGGGAGCTGTTTTTT. Its translation: CASNPGPANTGELFF.

The CDR3: CATSRARDRGTEAFF. CDR3 nucleotides: TGTGCCACCAGCAGAGCCCGGGACAGGGGCACTGAAGCTTTCTTT. J is TRBJ1-1 and V is TRBV15; TRBD1 matches 10 bases. V dropped 1 base and J dropped 4; count of bases not matched to a gene: 3. From germline, CDR1 is LNHNV and CDR2 YYDKDF (reference sequence). This CDR3 is built from 15 residues.

The rearrangement uses TRBV9 and TRBJ1-1; possibly TRBD1 for D (5 bases). This CDR3 region has 13 residues. Deletions cut 0 bases from V and 7 bases from J, with 10 bases between. Germline lookup yields CDR1 SGDLS and CDR2 YYNGEE. CDR3 bases: TGTGCCAGCAGCGTAGCTGGGGGTGGTGAAGCTTTCTTT. Translation gives CASSVAGGGEAFF.

Ten or more counts support this clone. The J gene is TRBJ2-5, the V gene TRBV4-2; tentatively, D is TRBD2 (6 bases). V lost 3 bases, J lost 5 bases, and 19 bases lay in between. The CDR3 length is 16 residues. From germline, CDR1 is LGHNA and CDR2 YNFKEQ. CDR3 residues: CASSHLIGEDGETQYF. CDR3 coding DNA: TGTGCCAGCAGCCATCTCATAGGGGAGGACGGCGAGACCCAGTACTTC.

With regard to this clone: A junction boundary mismatches the germline segment, possibly from a read error. The rearrangement links TRBV7-7 to TRBJ2-5; maybe TRBD2 (7 bases). The germline V gene encodes CDR1 SSHAT and CDR2 FNYEAQ (reference sequence). This CDR3 spans 16 amino acids. CDR3 coding DNA: TGTGCTAGCAGTTTCCGGGGCGGGGGCACCAGAGAGACCCAGTACTTC. It codes for CASSFRGGGTRETQYF.

The chain joins TRBV5-1 to TRBJ2-3, with D perhaps TRBD2 (6 bases). This CDR3 region has 15 residues. With 1 base removed from V and 5 bases from J, the gap between germline ends came to 14 bases. Looked up from germline, CDR1 is SGHRS and CDR2 is YFSETQ. The CDR3 DNA is TGCGCCAGCAGCTTGAGGAACTTGGGGGGAGATACGCAGTATTTT. Residues: CASSLRNLGGDTQYF.

This clone was seen once. The J gene is TRBJ1-1, the V gene TRBV12-3 or TRBV12-4; D unresolved. The V end lost 7 bases, the J end lost 0 bases, and 6 bases lay between the germline ends. This CDR3 contains 12 residues. The CDR3 coding sequence is TGTGCCAGCAAGCGAGTGAACACTGAAGCTTTCTTT. This gives the protein CASKRVNTEAFF.

This clone was counted once. The V gene is TRBV6-5, the J gene TRBJ2-7, with D maybe TRBD2 (5 bases). Germline V gene data show CDR1 as MNHEY and CDR2 as SVGAGI. CDR3 size: 14 residues. V lost 4 bases to trimming and J lost 4 bases, with 14 bases between them. CDR3 nucleotide sequence: TGTGCCAGCAGTTCCACGGCTCTAGCTTACGAGCAGTACTTC. This encodes CASSSTALAYEQYF.

V and J are TRBV4-1 and TRBJ1-5; D is unclear. Germline loops: CDR1 MGHRA, CDR2 YSYEKL. V was pared by 0 bases and J by 7 bases, with 10 bases between. The CDR3 runs to 14 residues. CDR3 protein: CASSQDKGSQPQHF. The CDR3 region has the DNA TGCGCCAGCAGCCAAGATAAGGGATCCCAGCCCCAGCATTTT.

This chain connects TRBV7-2 to TRBJ1-2; a possible D gene is TRBD1 (5 bases). Trimming left V 6 bases short and J 5 bases short, with 16 bases between. Per germline, CDR1 SGHTA and CDR2 FQGNSA. CDR3 size: 14 residues. The CDR3: CASRQGTQPYGYTF. The CDR3 bases are TGTGCCAGCAGACAAGGGACTCAACCGTATGGCTACACCTTC. The whole variable domain, remainder taken from reference TRBV7-2 and TRBJ1-2, is GAGVSQSPSNKVTEKGKDVELRCDPISGHTALYWYRQSLGQGLEFLIYFQGNSAPDKSGLPSDRFSAERTGGSVSTLTIQRTQQEDSAVYLCASRQGTQPYGYTFGSGTRLTVV.

A single count supports this clone. The chain is built from TRBV11-2 and TRBJ1-1, with a possible D match to TRBD1 (5 bases). The germline gives CDR1 SGHAT, CDR2 FQNNGV. Trimming took 5 bases from V and 6 from J, leaving 19 bases between them. The CDR3 is 15 residues long. The DNA of the CDR3 is TGTGCCAGCAGCCCGCTCCGGGGGGGGTTGGCTGAAGCTTTCTTT. This translates into CASSPLRGGLAEAFF.

The chain is built from TRBV7-9 and TRBJ1-1; possibly TRBD1 for D (6 bases). With 6 bases removed from V and 1 base from J, the gap between germline ends came to 12 bases. This CDR3 is 14 amino acids long. Germline V gives CDR1 SEHNR, CDR2 FQNEAQ (reference sequence). The CDR3 region is CASRDGQTNTEAFF. For the CDR3, the DNA is TGTGCCAGCAGGGACGGACAGACGAACACTGAAGCTTTCTTT.

The chain employs TRBV7-2 and TRBJ1-2, with 8 bases matching TRBD1. CDR1 is SGHTA, CDR2 FQGNSA, per germline. The CDR3 length is 16 residues. V shed 1 base, J shed 8 bases, and the junction held 12 bases outside the gene matches. The CDR3 DNA follows: TGTGCCAGCAGCTTAGAGGGTACCGGGACAGGCAGGGGCTACACCTTC. This sequence encodes CASSLEGTGTGRGYTF.

The chain joins TRBV28 to TRBJ1-6; D gene unclear. The CDR3 covers 12 residues. Germline loops: CDR1 MDHEN, CDR2 SYDVKM. V lost 5 bases and J lost 7, with 6 bases in between. The CDR3 sequence: CASSPNNSPLHF. In nucleotides, the CDR3 is TGTGCCAGCAGTCCCAACAATTCACCCCTCCACTTT.

J is TRBJ2-7 and V is TRBV20-1, with D possibly matching TRBD2 (5 bases). The germline CDR1 and CDR2 sequences are DFQATT and SNEGSKA (reference sequence). This CDR3 is built from 12 residues. Between the trimmed V and J ends, which lost 3 bases and 3 bases, there was a span of 9 bases. The CDR3 bases are TGCAGTGCTAGTAAGGGAGTCTACGAGCAGTACTTC. Its translation is CSASKGVYEQYF.

The rearrangement uses TRBV19 and TRBJ2-3; TRBD2 agrees at 11 bases. This CDR3 region has 15 residues. Per germline, CDR1 LNHDA and CDR2 SQIVND (reference sequence). The trim removed 9 bases at V and 2 bases at J, leaving 7 bases unmatched. CDR3 DNA: TGTGCCAGCAAGAAGACTAGCGGGGACACAGATACGCAGTATTTT. Translated, it gives CASKKTSGDTDTQYF. Supplemented by reference TRBV19 and TRBJ2-3, the full variable domain reads DGGITQSPKYLFRKEGQNVTLSCEQNLNHDAMYWYRQDPGQGLRLIYYSQIVNDFQKGDIAEGYSVSREKKESFPLTVTSAQKNPTAFYLCASKKTSGDTDTQYFGPGTRLTVL.

V is TRBV3-1 (or the pseudogene TRBV3-2) and J is TRBJ1-5; D is unresolved. The V gene's germline CDR1 is LGHDT and CDR2 YNNKEL (reference sequence). The CDR3 has 14 residues. V was clipped by 1 base and J by 5 bases, with 9 bases between them. The CDR3 here is CASSQAAVDQPQHF. The CDR3 DNA is TGTGCCAGCAGCCAAGCTGCGGTGGATCAGCCCCAGCATTTT.